The rows below give T cell receptor beta chains drawn from one sample of a study of shared clonotypes between healthy human individuals. Sequenced by immunoSEQ multiplex PCR; TCRdb stores in-frame clones only, minus some. The sample holds 1,100,000 or so clones, around 82% seen once. The material sequenced was memory CD4+ T cells from PBMCs. The receptor set was obtained from a young man in good health. Some clones in this sample may be carry-over from other donors' samples. CDR3s include the opening cysteine and the closing phenylalanine or tryptophan. The order of the fields is V gene, J gene, clone size, D gene, CDR3 protein, CDR3 DNA. D genes are given only for firm matches. Clone size is not always given. Where it is, it says once, few, many or a class for expanded clones.

TRBV2	TRBJ1-1	-	-	CASSARGREVNTEAFF	TGTGCCAGCAGTGCGAGGGGTCGCGAGGTGAACACTGAAGCTTTCTTT
TRBV28	TRBJ1-5	once	-	CASSSLTGRRQPQHF	TGTGCCAGCAGTTCCCTAACAGGGCGTCGACAGCCCCAGCATTTT
TRBV5-6	TRBJ1-2	many	-	CASSLAAPRGFNYGYTF	TGTGCCAGCAGCTTGGCGGCGCCCAGAGGCTTTAACTATGGCTACACCTTC
TRBV7-2	TRBJ1-5	-	-	CASSFGTASNQPQHF	TGTGCCAGCAGCTTCGGTACAGCTAGCAATCAGCCCCAGCATTTT
TRBV5-4	TRBJ2-7	few	-	CASSSRGGRAF	TGTGCCAGCAGCTCGAGGGGGGGGCGAGCCTTC
TRBV18	TRBJ1-2	-	TRBD1	CASSSETGAINYGYTF	TGTGCCAGCTCATCCGAGACAGGGGCGATTAACTATGGCTACACCTTC
TRBV6-1	TRBJ2-7	-	-	CASATNRNEQYF	TGTGCCAGCGCCACCAACAGAAACGAGCAGTACTTC
TRBV2	TRBJ2-2	many	-	CASSARRADTGELFF	TGTGCCAGCAGTGCTCGCAGGGCAGACACCGGGGAGCTGTTTTTT
TRBV4-1	TRBJ2-7	-	-	CASSQPTGTVSYEQYF	TGCGCCAGCAGCCAACCTACCGGGACGGTCTCCTACGAGCAGTACTTC
TRBV7-2	TRBJ1-1	few	-	CASSLGSGMNTEAFF	TGTGCCAGCAGCTTAGGGTCGGGCATGAACACTGAAGCTTTCTTT
TRBV28	TRBJ2-6	once	-	CASSSAGSGANVLTF	TGTGCCAGCAGTTCCGCAGGGTCTGGGGCCAACGTCCTGACTTTC
TRBV10-3	TRBJ2-5	-	-	CAILPGDGETQYF	TGTGCCATCCTCCCAGGGGACGGGGAGACCCAGTACTTC
TRBV11-3	TRBJ2-1	-	TRBD2	CASSPGGSYFDNEQFF	TGTGCCAGCAGCCCAGGCGGGAGTTACTTTGACAATGAGCAGTTCTTC
TRBV25-1	TRBJ2-6	-	-	CASSEYSGANVLTF	TGTGCCAGCAGTGAGTACTCTGGGGCCAACGTCCTGACTTTC
TRBV19	TRBJ1-1	few	-	CASIGGPRRTEAFF	TGTGCCAGTATCGGCGGCCCAAGGAGGACTGAAGCTTTCTTT
TRBV7-9	TRBJ2-7	-	TRBD2	CASSLDSGSIYEQYF	TGTGCCAGCAGCTTAGATAGCGGGAGTATTTACGAGCAGTACTTC
TRBV27	TRBJ1-5	-	TRBD1	CASSLIRTGQNQPQHF	TGTGCCAGCAGTTTGATCCGGACAGGGCAAAATCAGCCCCAGCATTTT
TRBV7-8	TRBJ1-5	-	-	CASSFPGGNQSQHF	TGTGCCAGCAGCTTCCCAGGTGGAAATCAGTCCCAGCATTTT
TRBV10-3	TRBJ2-7	-	TRBD2	CAISVGGRIDEQYF	TGTGCCATCAGTGTGGGCGGGAGGATCGACGAGCAGTACTTC
TRBV30	TRBJ2-5	-	-	CAWYLEGFETQYF	TGTGCCTGGTATCTTGAGGGTTTTGAGACCCAGTACTTC
TRBV27	TRBJ2-1	-	-	CASSLRGSGPSYNEQFF	TGTGCCAGCAGTTTAAGAGGAAGCGGCCCCTCCTACAATGAGCAGTTCTTC
TRBV6-6	TRBJ2-2	-	TRBD1	CASSLPGQLNTGELFF	TGTGCCAGCAGTTTACCGGGACAGCTGAACACCGGGGAGCTGTTTTTT
TRBV28	TRBJ2-7	-	-	CASSSPSLPEVPYEQYF	TGTGCCAGCAGTTCTCCATCTCTTCCGGAGGTGCCCTACGAGCAGTACTTC
TRBV7-2	TRBJ2-5	-	-	CASSFGLGLATQETQYF	TGTGCCAGCAGCTTTGGCCTCGGACTCGCCACCCAAGAGACCCAGTACTTC
TRBV28	TRBJ2-7	once	TRBD2	CASSLLYGRAPEQYF	TGTGCCAGCAGTTTACTTTACGGGAGGGCCCCCGAGCAGTACTTC
TRBV9	TRBJ2-5	-	TRBD2	CASSVGASGRSLTETQYF	TGTGCCAGCAGCGTAGGCGCTAGCGGGAGGAGCTTAACCGAGACCCAGTACTTC
TRBV5-5	TRBJ2-5	-	TRBD1	CASSIGTGRGWTQYF	TGTGCCAGCAGCATTGGGACAGGCCGAGGATGGACCCAGTACTTC
TRBV4-1	TRBJ2-3	-	TRBD2	CASSQNRLAGGLSGTDTQYF	TGCGCCAGCAGCCAGAACCGACTAGCGGGAGGGCTGAGCGGCACAGATACGCAGTATTTT
TRBV7-6	TRBJ2-3	few	-	CASSLGDTSGADTQYF	TGTGCCAGCAGCTTGGGAGATACGTCAGGGGCAGATACGCAGTATTTT
TRBV19	TRBJ2-5	-	-	CASNRRGQETQYF	TGTGCCAGTAACAGGCGGGGCCAAGAGACCCAGTACTTC
TRBV7-6	TRBJ2-1	many	TRBD2	CASSRTSGSNYNEQFF	TGTGCCAGCAGCCGGACTAGCGGGAGCAACTACAATGAGCAGTTCTTC
TRBV4-1	TRBJ2-7	-	-	CASSLDRGRDYEQYF	TGCGCCAGCAGCTTGGACAGAGGAAGGGACTACGAGCAGTACTTC
TRBV5-1	TRBJ1-4	-	TRBD1	CASSLGQGASNEKLFF	TGCGCCAGCAGCTTGGGACAGGGGGCCTCTAATGAAAAACTGTTTTTT
TRBV19	TRBJ1-2	-	-	CASSMRQNYGYTF	TGTGCCAGTAGTATGCGGCAGAACTATGGCTACACCTTC
TRBV30	TRBJ1-2	once	-	CASGRRDSNYGYTF	TGTGCCTCGGGCCGCCGTGACAGCAACTATGGCTACACCTTC
TRBV29-1	TRBJ1-2	few	-	CSVTDGDGYTF	TGCAGCGTGACAGACGGAGATGGCTACACCTTC
TRBV4-2	TRBJ2-3	-	-	CASSPGTYTDTQYF	TGTGCCAGCAGCCCCGGGACCTACACAGATACGCAGTATTTT
TRBV7-9	TRBJ2-7	-	TRBD1	CASSYDLGQGAYEQYF	TGTGCCAGCAGCTACGATTTGGGACAGGGGGCCTACGAGCAGTACTTC
TRBV9	TRBJ2-5	once	TRBD2	CASSDGTSGQETQYF	TGTGCCAGCAGCGACGGGACTAGCGGGCAAGAGACCCAGTACTTC
TRBV5-4	TRBJ2-3	-	TRBD1	CASRRLTGGEDTQYF	TGTGCCAGCAGACGTCTGACAGGGGGCGAAGATACGCAGTATTTT
TRBV6-1	TRBJ1-3	-	TRBD1	CASCIHRGAGNTIYF	TGTGCCAGCTGTATTCACAGGGGAGCTGGAAACACCATATATTTT
TRBV4-3	TRBJ1-6	few	-	CASSLEGHGSPLHF	TGCGCCAGCAGCCTAGAGGGGCACGGTTCACCCCTCCACTTT
TRBV5-1	TRBJ1-5	-	-	CASSQHLRTSDQPQHF	TGCGCCAGCAGCCAACACCTCCGGACTAGCGATCAGCCCCAGCATTTT
TRBV18	TRBJ2-7	-	TRBD2	CASSPGLAGGEQYF	TGTGCCAGCTCACCGGGACTAGCGGGAGGTGAGCAGTACTTC
TRBV7-8	TRBJ2-1	few	-	CASSLREGAPSSYNEQFF	TGTGCCAGCAGCCTCCGGGAGGGGGCCCCCAGCTCCTACAATGAGCAGTTCTTC
TRBV6-1	TRBJ2-5	-	-	CASSLGPSGETQYF	TGTGCCAGCTCCCTGGGGCCGTCGGGGGAGACCCAGTACTTC
TRBV7-2	TRBJ2-2	few	-	CASSSRPRGSTGELFF	TGTGCCAGCAGCTCGAGACCCAGGGGTTCCACCGGGGAGCTGTTTTTT